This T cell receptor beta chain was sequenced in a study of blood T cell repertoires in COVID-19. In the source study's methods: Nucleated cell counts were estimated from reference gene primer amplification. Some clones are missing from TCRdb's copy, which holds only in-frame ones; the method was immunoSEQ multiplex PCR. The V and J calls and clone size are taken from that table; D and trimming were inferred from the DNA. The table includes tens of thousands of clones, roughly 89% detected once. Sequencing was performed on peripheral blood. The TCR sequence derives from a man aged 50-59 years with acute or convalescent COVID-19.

CDR3 sequence: CASSGGTGPNYGYTF. Here the CDR3 DNA reads TGTGCCAGCAGCGGGGGGACAGGCCCAAACTATGGCTACACCTTC. This chain links TRBV9 with TRBJ1-2; 8 nucleotides agree with TRBD1. There are 15 residues in the CDR3. From germline, CDR1 is SGDLS and CDR2 YYNGEE. V trimming: 3 bases; J trimming: 2 bases; junction bases outside the gene matches: 6. The entire variable domain, with the rest obtained from reference TRBV9 and TRBJ1-2, is as follows: DSGVTQTPKHLITATGQRVTLRCSPRSGDLSVYWYQQSLDQGLQFLIQYYNGEERAKGNILERFSAQQFPDLHSELNLSSLELGDSALYFCASSGGTGPNYGYTFGSGTRLTVV.